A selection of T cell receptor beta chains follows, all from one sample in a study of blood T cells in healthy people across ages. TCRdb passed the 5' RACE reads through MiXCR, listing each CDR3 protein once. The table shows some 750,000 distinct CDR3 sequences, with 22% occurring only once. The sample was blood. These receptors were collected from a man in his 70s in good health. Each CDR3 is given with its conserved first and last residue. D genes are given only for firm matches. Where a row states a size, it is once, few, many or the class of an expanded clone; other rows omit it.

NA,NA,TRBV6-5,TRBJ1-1,TGTGCCAGCAGCCAACCGGGCCTTTCGATGGGGGAAGCTTTCTTT,CASSQPGLSMGEAFF
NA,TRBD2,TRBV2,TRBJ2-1,TGTGCCAGCAGTGAACGCCGGGGGGGCTCGAATGAGCAGTTCTTC,CASSERRGGSNEQFF
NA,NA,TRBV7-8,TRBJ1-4,TGTGCCAGCAGCCCCCGAACCGCTAACAATGAAAAACTGTTTTTT,CASSPRTANNEKLFF
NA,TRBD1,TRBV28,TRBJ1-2,TGTGCCAGCAGACCCCCAGGGGGCGGCTACGGCTACCCCTTC,CASRPPGGGYGYPF
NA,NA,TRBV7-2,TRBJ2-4,TGTGCCAGCAGCTTAGACAGGGCCATTCAGTACTTC,CASSLDRAIQYF
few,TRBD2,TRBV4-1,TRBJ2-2,TGCGCCAGCAGCCAAGAGAGACTAGCGGGGTTGACCGGGGAGCTGTTTTTT,CASSQERLAGLTGELFF
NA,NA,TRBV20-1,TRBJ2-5,TGCAGTGGTTCAGGGTTTCTAAGCCGAGAAGAGACCCAGTACTTC,CSGSGFLSREETQYF
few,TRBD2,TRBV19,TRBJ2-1,TGTGCCGGTAGCAAGGGACTAGCGGGGGGGCCGAGGTACAATGAGCAGTTCTTC,CAGSKGLAGGPRYNEQFF
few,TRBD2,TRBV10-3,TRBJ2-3,TGTGCCATCAGTGATCCCTTTCGGCTAGCGGGGGGACTTGTTACGCAGTATTTT,CAISDPFRLAGGLVTQYF
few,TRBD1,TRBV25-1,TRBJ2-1,TGTGCCGGCAGTGAATTGGGCAGGGGGACCTTCGATGAGCAGTTCTTC,CAGSELGRGTFDEQFF
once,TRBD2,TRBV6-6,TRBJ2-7,TGTGCCAGCAGACTAGCGCTAACCTACGAGCAGTACTTC,CASRLALTYEQYF
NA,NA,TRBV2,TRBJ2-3,TGTGCCAGCAGTGATATTGCAGGCTCGGCAACAGATACGCAGTATTTT,CASSDIAGSATDTQYF
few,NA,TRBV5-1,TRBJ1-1,TGCGCCAGCAGCTTTCAGGGCGAGGGGACTGAAGCTTTCTTT,CASSFQGEGTEAFF
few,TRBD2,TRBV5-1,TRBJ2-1,TGCGCCAGCAGCAAACTAGCGGGAGAGGCAAATGAGCAGTTCTTC,CASSKLAGEANEQFF
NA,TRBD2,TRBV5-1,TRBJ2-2,TGCGCCAGCAGCTCGCTAGCGGCAACAAACACCGGGGAGCTGTTTTTT,CASSSLAATNTGELFF
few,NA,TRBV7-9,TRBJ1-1,TGTGCCAGCAGCTCTAGGGTCCTAGGGACTGAAGCTTTCTTT,CASSSRVLGTEAFF
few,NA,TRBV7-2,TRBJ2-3,TGTGCCAGCAGCCCCCTCGGTAGTCCCACAGATACGCAGTATTTT,CASSPLGSPTDTQYF
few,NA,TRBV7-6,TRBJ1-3,TGTGCCAGCAGCCTCCGACCCCGAGGGGCTGGAAACACCATATATTTT,CASSLRPRGAGNTIYF
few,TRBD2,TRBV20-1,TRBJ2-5,TGCAGTGCGATGGTTAGCGGGGGGGAGACCCAGTACTTC,CSAMVSGGETQYF
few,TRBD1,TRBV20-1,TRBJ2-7,TGCAGTGCTAGAGATTGGGGGACAGGGGGAAGGTCCTACGAGCAGTACTTC,CSARDWGTGGRSYEQYF
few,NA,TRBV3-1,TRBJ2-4,TGTGCCAGCAGCCAAGGAGGGGTCAAAAACATTCAGTACTTC,CASSQGGVKNIQYF
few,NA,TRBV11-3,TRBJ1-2,TGTGCCAGCAGCTTAGATTCAGGAACAGGTCATGGCGGCTACACCTTC,CASSLDSGTGHGGYTF
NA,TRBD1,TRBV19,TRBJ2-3,TGTGCCAGTAGTGACCCGGGACAGGGGCGACGGAGGACAGATACGCAGTATTTT,CASSDPGQGRRRTDTQYF
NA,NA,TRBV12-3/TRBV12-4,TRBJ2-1,TGTGCCCGCGTATCGGAGAATGAGCAGTTCTTC,CARVSENEQFF
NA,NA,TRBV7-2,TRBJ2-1,TGTGCCAGCAGCATAGACAGCAATGAGCAGTTCTTC,CASSIDSNEQFF
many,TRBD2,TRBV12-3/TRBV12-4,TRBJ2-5,TGTGCCAGCAGTCCGGGACTAGCCCCGACCCAGTACTTC,CASSPGLAPTQYF
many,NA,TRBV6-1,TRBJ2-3,TGTGCCAGCAGTGATGGAGAGGGCGGGCACACAGATACGCAGTATTTT,CASSDGEGGHTDTQYF